This is a list of T cell receptor beta chains from one sample in a study of technical replicates of blood from a handful of donors. The protocol was immunoSEQ multiplex PCR, while the TCRdb copy is restricted to in-frame clones and leaves out a portion. The sample yields tens of thousands of clones, around 96% seen once. The specimen sequenced was T cells isolated from PBMCs. The receptors originated from a human donor in good health. Each CDR3 is given with its conserved first and last residue. Each record gives: clone size, D gene, V gene, J gene, CDR3 protein, CDR3 DNA. D genes are given only for firm matches. Clone sizes are given selectively: once, few, many, or a class where the clone is expanded.

NA	TRBD1	TRBV2	TRBJ1-1	CASHRQGGPGNTEAFF	TGTGCCAGCCACAGACAGGGTGGGCCTGGGAACACTGAAGCTTTCTTT
NA	TRBD2	TRBV6-5	TRBJ2-5	CASSRVAGVRETQYF	TGTGCCAGCAGTAGGGTAGCGGGAGTTCGGGAGACCCAGTACTTC
NA	NA	TRBV19	TRBJ2-3	CASRSGTDTQYF	TGTGCCAGTAGAAGCGGCACAGATACGCAGTATTTT
NA	TRBD1	TRBV4-3	TRBJ2-3	CASSRDRSTDTQYF	TGCGCCAGCAGCCGGGACAGAAGCACAGATACGCAGTATTTT
NA	TRBD2	TRBV5-1	TRBJ2-5	CASSRLAGLQETQYF	TGCGCCAGCAGCCGACTAGCGGGACTCCAAGAGACCCAGTACTTC
NA	NA	TRBV11-2	TRBJ1-2	CASSPYLGAGYGYTF	TGTGCCAGCAGCCCGTACCTAGGGGCAGGATATGGCTACACCTTC
NA	TRBD2	TRBV4-2	TRBJ2-7	CASSQIETSGYYEQYF	TGTGCCAGCAGCCAGATAGAGACTAGCGGTTACTACGAGCAGTACTTC
NA	TRBD2	TRBV7-9	TRBJ2-5	CASSFPLASGREETQYF	TGTGCCAGCAGCTTTCCCTTGGCTAGCGGGAGAGAAGAGACCCAGTACTTC
once	NA	TRBV7-9	TRBJ1-2	CASSLGSGSYGYTF	TGTGCCAGCAGCTTAGGGTCGGGTAGCTATGGCTACACCTTC
NA	TRBD1	TRBV5-1	TRBJ1-5	CASSSTGGRQPQHF	TGCGCCAGCAGCTCGACAGGGGGCCGTCAGCCCCAGCATTTT
NA	NA	TRBV21-1	TRBJ2-3	CASSKGVAGDDTQYF	TGTGCCAGCAGCAAAGGTGTAGCGGGAGATGATACGCAGTATTTT
NA	NA	TRBV30	TRBJ2-1	CAWKAGEGAMGQFF	TGTGCCTGGAAAGCGGGAGAGGGGGCAATGGGGCAGTTCTTC
NA	NA	TRBV25-1	TRBJ2-2	CASSDRNTGELFF	TGTGCCAGCAGTGACAGGAACACCGGGGAGCTGTTTTTT
NA	NA	TRBV7-3	TRBJ2-7	CASSFSDDSSYEQYF	TGTGCCAGCAGCTTCTCCGACGACAGTTCTTACGAGCAGTACTTC
NA	NA	TRBV4-3	TRBJ1-3	CASSQGALQGNTIYF	TGCGCCAGCAGCCAAGGGGCGCTACAGGGAAACACCATATATTTT
NA	TRBD1	TRBV4-1	TRBJ1-1	CASSRGTGDTEAFF	TGCGCCAGCAGCCGGGGGACAGGAGACACTGAAGCTTTCTTT
NA	TRBD1	TRBV5-1	TRBJ1-1	CASSLGGEGAGAFF	TGCGCCAGCAGCTTGGGGGGAGAGGGGGCCGGGGCTTTCTTT
NA	TRBD2	TRBV2	TRBJ2-2	CASSISGRGTGELFF	TGTGCCAGCAGCATAAGCGGGAGGGGCACCGGGGAGCTGTTTTTT
NA	NA	TRBV5-4	TRBJ2-5	CASSLRGIETQYF	TGTGCCAGCAGCTTGAGAGGGATAGAGACCCAGTACTTC
NA	TRBD1	TRBV7-9	TRBJ2-3	CASSSTGTELTDTQYF	TGTGCCAGCAGCTCAACCGGGACAGAATTAACAGATACGCAGTATTTT
NA	NA	TRBV5-1	TRBJ2-3	CASSQGYGTQYF	TGCGCCAGCAGTCAGGGGTATGGTACGCAGTATTTT
once	TRBD2	TRBV5-1	TRBJ2-1	CASRLSGSSYNEQFF	TGCGCCAGCCGACTTAGCGGGAGTAGCTACAATGAGCAGTTCTTC
NA	TRBD1	TRBV4-1	TRBJ2-7	CASSSGQVNPYEQYF	TGCGCCAGCAGCTCCGGACAGGTGAACCCCTACGAGCAGTACTTC
NA	NA	TRBV7-9	TRBJ1-1	CASSTLYNTEAFF	TGTGCCAGCAGCACCCTATATAACACTGAAGCTTTCTTT
NA	NA	TRBV18	TRBJ2-7	CASSTQRGYEQYF	TGTGCCAGCTCAACTCAAAGGGGCTACGAGCAGTACTTC
NA	NA	TRBV7-3	TRBJ1-2	CATGQPYGYTF	TGTGCCACCGGACAGCCCTATGGCTACACCTTC
NA	NA	TRBV5-8	TRBJ2-7	CASIPAASLYEQYF	TGTGCCAGCATCCCAGCGGCAAGCCTCTACGAGCAGTACTTC
NA	TRBD1	TRBV7-9	TRBJ1-5	CASSYYGQGFNQPQHF	TGTGCCAGCAGTTATTATGGACAGGGTTTTAACCAGCCCCAGCATTTT
NA	NA	TRBV9	TRBJ1-1	CASSVGAVGTEAFF	TGTGCCAGCAGCGTGGGGGCGGTGGGGACTGAAGCTTTCTTT
NA	NA	TRBV19	TRBJ1-1	CASKYGNTEAFF	TGTGCCAGTAAGTACGGGAACACTGAAGCTTTCTTT
NA	NA	TRBV7-6	TRBJ1-1	CASSLIHRENTEAFF	TGTGCCAGCAGCTTAATTCATCGCGAAAACACTGAAGCTTTCTTT
NA	NA	TRBV6-5	TRBJ2-1	CASSYSSEQFF	TGTGCCAGCAGTTACTCGAGTGAGCAGTTCTTC
NA	NA	TRBV7-9	TRBJ1-2	CASSLAPGGDNYGYTF	TGTGCCAGCAGCTTAGCCCCGGGGGGCGACAACTATGGCTACACCTTC
NA	NA	TRBV6-4	TRBJ1-2	CASRDSGEDGYTF	TGTGCCAGCAGGGACTCGGGGGAGGACGGCTACACCTTC
NA	TRBD1	TRBV11-2	TRBJ2-7	CASSGGQGYEQYF	TGTGCCAGCAGCGGGGGACAGGGTTACGAGCAGTACTTC
NA	TRBD2	TRBV18	TRBJ2-7	CASSPASGSYEQYF	TGTGCCAGCTCACCCGCTAGCGGGAGCTACGAGCAGTACTTC
NA	NA	TRBV30	TRBJ2-5	CAWSVNGETQYF	TGTGCCTGGAGTGTAAACGGGGAGACCCAGTACTTC
NA	NA	TRBV6-1	TRBJ2-7	CASSSLFSYEQYF	TGTGCCAGCTCGAGCCTTTTTTCCTACGAGCAGTACTTC
NA	NA	TRBV9	TRBJ1-1	CASSPGFGTEAFF	TGTGCCAGCAGCCCCGGTTTTGGCACTGAAGCTTTCTTT
NA	NA	TRBV27	TRBJ1-1	CASSIQGFNTEAFF	TGTGCCAGCAGTATTCAGGGGTTTAACACTGAAGCTTTCTTT
once	TRBD1	TRBV2	TRBJ1-4	CATRGQGFEKLFF	TGTGCCACCAGGGGACAGGGCTTTGAAAAACTGTTTTTT
NA	TRBD2	TRBV7-9	TRBJ2-7	CATALGGSYEQYF	TGTGCCACCGCATTGGGCGGGAGCTACGAGCAGTACTTC
NA	NA	TRBV5-1	TRBJ1-5	CASSLAGNQPQHF	TGCGCCAGCAGCTTGGCGGGGAATCAGCCCCAGCATTTT
NA	TRBD2	TRBV2	TRBJ2-7	CASSESIGLASFEQYF	TGTGCCAGCAGTGAATCGATCGGACTAGCCTCCTTCGAGCAGTACTTC
once	NA	TRBV6-6	TRBJ1-5	CASSYSGDGGSLSQHF	TGTGCCAGCAGTTACTCGGGAGACGGGGGGTCACTTTCCCAGCATTTT
NA	NA	TRBV6-5	TRBJ2-7	CASSYSLALAGGEQYF	TGTGCCAGCAGTTACTCACTTGCACTAGCCGGGGGCGAGCAGTACTTC
NA	TRBD2	TRBV2	TRBJ2-7	CASRELSALGRERQYF	TGTGCCAGCAGGGAACTATCGGCCCTAGGGCGGGAGCGTCAGTACTTC
NA	TRBD2	TRBV19	TRBJ2-1	CASSSGTSGIYNEQFF	TGTGCCAGTAGTTCGGGGACTAGCGGGATCTACAATGAGCAGTTCTTC
once	NA	TRBV29-1	TRBJ1-1	CIPGGNTEAFF	TGCATCCCGGGGGGGAACACTGAAGCTTTCTTT
NA	TRBD1	TRBV9	TRBJ1-1	CASSASGTGGAAFF	TGTGCCAGCAGCGCATCCGGGACAGGGGGCGCGGCTTTCTTT
NA	NA	TRBV19	TRBJ1-1	CASSIAGAVVGTEAFF	TGTGCCAGTAGTATTGCGGGGGCCGTAGTGGGCACTGAAGCTTTCTTT
NA	NA	TRBV9	TRBJ1-1	CASSVEGHPTEAFF	TGTGCCAGCAGCGTAGAGGGACACCCCACTGAAGCTTTCTTT
NA	NA	TRBV27	TRBJ2-7	CASSLQGTGGQQYF	TGTGCCAGCAGTTTACAGGGGACCGGGGGGCAGCAGTACTTC
NA	TRBD1	TRBV28	TRBJ1-4	CASQNGGTGNEKLFF	TGTGCCAGCCAAAACGGGGGGACAGGGAATGAAAAACTGTTTTTT
NA	NA	TRBV15	TRBJ2-7	CATSVNRDYEQYF	TGTGCCACCAGCGTCAACCGGGATTACGAGCAGTACTTC
NA	TRBD2	TRBV4-2	TRBJ2-1	CASSQVLAGVNEQFF	TGTGCCAGCAGCCAAGTACTAGCGGGAGTGAATGAGCAGTTCTTC
NA	NA	TRBV11-3	TRBJ1-4	CASSHPSLGEKLFF	TGTGCCAGCAGCCATCCAAGTCTCGGGGAAAAACTGTTTTTT
few	TRBD1	TRBV5-4	TRBJ1-1	CASTIQGVPEAFF	TGTGCCAGCACTATACAGGGGGTCCCTGAAGCTTTCTTT